A single sample is the source of the 26 T cell receptor beta chains below, sequenced in a study of blood T cells in healthy people across ages. The use of a sample-barcoded 5' primer and a J-beta primer mix characterized a second PCR of about 7 to 12 cycles. TCRdb re-analysed the 5' RACE reads in MiXCR, keeping a single row per CDR3 protein. The sample shows approximately 850,000 distinct CDR3 sequences, roughly 64% of them seen only once. Material: blood. These receptors were obtained from a man aged 30 to 45 in good health.

This clonotype was found a few times. The chain is built from TRBV5-1 and TRBJ2-2; 8 bases fit TRBD1. Looked up from germline, CDR1 is SGHRS and CDR2 is YFSETQ. V gave up 4 bases and J gave up 2 bases; unmatched junction bases: 4. The CDR3 runs to 15 residues. The CDR3 region has the DNA TGCGCCAGCAGCCTGACAGGGGTCAACACCGGGGAGCTGTTTTTT. Translation gives CASSLTGVNTGELFF.

The V call is TRBV5-5, the J call TRBJ2-1; either TRBD1 or TRBD2 may supply D (6 bases each). Germline assignment: CDR1 SGHKS and CDR2 YYEKEE (reference sequence). Deletions cut 7 bases from V and 5 bases from J, with 19 bases between. This CDR3 contains 15 residues. Here the CDR3 reads CASRRLPGAHNEQFF. DNA of the CDR3: TGTGCCAGCCGCCGTCTCCCGGGGGCTCACAATGAGCAGTTCTTC.

Only one count was recorded for this clonotype. J is TRBJ2-7 and V is TRBV27, with 7 positions matching TRBD1. Trimming removed 5 bases from V and 5 bases from J; junction bases left unmatched: 6. Germline V gene data show CDR1 as MNHEY and CDR2 as SMNVEV (reference sequence). This CDR3 is built from 13 residues. CDR3 sequence: CASSRTGFDEQYF. The DNA of the CDR3 is TGTGCCAGCAGTCGGACAGGATTCGACGAGCAGTACTTC.

A few counts support this clonotype. The chain has TRBV10-3 and TRBJ1-4, with D perhaps matching TRBD1 (5 bases). This CDR3 is 15 amino acids long. V lost 8 bases to trimming and J lost 7 bases, with 20 bases between them. Germline V gene lookup returns CDR1 ENHRY and CDR2 SYGVKD. This chain's CDR3 is CAISPGETDTEKLFF. CDR3 in DNA: TGTGCCATCTCACCGGGGGAGACAGACACTGAAAAACTGTTTTTT.

This clonotype was counted a few times. Written as DNA, the CDR3 is TGCAGTGCAAGTACAACAGGGGGCGCGGATGGCTACACCTTC. Protein sequence: CSASTTGGADGYTF. This rearrangement joins TRBV20-1 to TRBJ1-2; 9 bases match TRBD1. The germline V gene has CDR1 DFQATT and CDR2 SNEGSKA (reference sequence). The length of the CDR3 is 14 residues. The V segment lost 6 bases and the J segment 6 bases; nucleotides outside the gene matches: 11.

This clonotype was observed a few times. The V and J genes are TRBV19 and TRBJ1-5; D perhaps matches TRBD1 (5 bases). The CDR3 has 14 residues. V lost 4 bases and J lost 4, with 11 bases in between. Germline assignment: CDR1 LNHDA and CDR2 SQIVND (reference sequence). In DNA form, the CDR3 reads TGTGCCAGTAGTACGTCCGGGGGAAATCAGCCCCAGCATTTT. This sequence encodes CASSTSGGNQPQHF.

V is TRBV7-9 and J is TRBJ1-2; no clear D. Trimming left V 4 bases short and J 8 bases short, with 14 bases between. The germline V gene encodes CDR1 SEHNR and CDR2 FQNEAQ (reference sequence). The CDR3 has 13 amino acids. CDR3 protein: CASSSMATEGYTF. The CDR3 region has the DNA TGTGCCAGCAGCTCGATGGCTACGGAGGGCTACACCTTC. Full variable domain (outside the CDR3, taken from reference TRBV7-9 and TRBJ1-2): DTGVSQNPRHKITKRGQNVTFRCDPISEHNRLYWYRQTLGQGPEFLTYFQNEAQLEKSRLLSDRFSAERPKGSFSTLEIQRTEQGDSAMYLCASSSMATEGYTFGSGTRLTVV.

V and J are TRBV6-1 and TRBJ2-1, with a possible D match to TRBD2 (5 bases). Per germline, CDR1 MNHNS and CDR2 SASEGT. V was cut by 2 bases and J by 0 bases, with 8 bases left in between. This CDR3 region has 15 residues. CDR3 amino acids: CASSERGSSYNEQFF. Written as DNA, the CDR3 is TGTGCCAGCAGTGAAAGAGGGAGCTCCTACAATGAGCAGTTCTTC.

The gene calls are TRBV7-2 and TRBJ2-1; TRBD1 is a possible D gene (5 bases). The CDR3 contains 15 residues. V lost 1 base and J lost 6, with 13 bases in between. Germline V gives CDR1 SGHTA, CDR2 FQGNSA. CDR3 in DNA: TGTGCCAGCAGCTTAGGGGGCTCTCTAACCAATGAGCAGTTCTTC. Its translation: CASSLGGSLTNEQFF. Looking up the rest from reference TRBV7-2 and TRBJ2-1 gives the full variable domain: GAGVSQSPSNKVTEKGKDVELRCDPISGHTALYWYRQSLGQGLEFLIYFQGNSAPDKSGLPSDRFSAERTGGSVSTLTIQRTQQEDSAVYLCASSLGGSLTNEQFFGPGTRLTVL.

The CDR3 loop reads CSARDLAGDTYEQYF. Written as DNA, the CDR3 is TGCAGTGCTAGGGATCTAGCGGGGGACACCTACGAGCAGTACTTC. The chain employs TRBV20-1 and TRBJ2-7; 10 bases align to TRBD2. The CDR3 runs 15 residues. V shed 3 bases, J shed 2 bases, and the junction held 7 bases outside the gene matches. Germline CDR1 and CDR2: DFQATT and SNEGSKA (reference sequence).

This clonotype showed up just once. The chain employs TRBV2 and TRBJ2-7, with unresolved D. Trimming stripped 4 bases from V and 3 bases from J, with 7 bases between. The CDR3 has 12 amino acids. Looked up from germline, CDR1 is SNHLY and CDR2 is FYNNEI. CDR3 protein: CASSAKGYEQYF. CDR3 DNA: TGTGCCAGCAGTGCGAAGGGCTACGAGCAGTACTTC.

This clonotype has only one observation. CDR3 sequence reads: CASRRSGTTGEQYF. CDR3 DNA sequence: TGTGCCAGCAGGCGTTCCGGGACTACAGGCGAGCAGTACTTC. The chain carries TRBV6-2 or TRBV6-3 and TRBJ2-7; 7 bases are a match to TRBD2. This CDR3 has 14 amino acids. Germline assignment: CDR1 MNHEY and CDR2 SVGEGT. V trimming: 6 bases; J trimming: 6 bases; junction bases outside the gene matches: 11.

The chain links TRBV7-9 to TRBJ2-5; D is possibly TRBD1 (6 bases). V dropped 3 bases and J dropped 2 bases, with 13 bases sitting between them. CDR1 and CDR2 (germline): SEHNR, FQNEAQ (reference sequence). The CDR3 is 15 amino acids. Written as DNA, the CDR3 is TGTGCCAGCAGCTTGGGAAGGACAGAGCAAGAGACCCAGTACTTC. It yields the protein CASSLGRTEQETQYF.

This sequence joins TRBV28 and TRBJ2-2; D remains unclear. In germline, CDR1 is MDHEN, CDR2 SYDVKM. V shed 7 bases and J shed 4 bases, with 13 bases lying between them. CDR3 length equals 14 residues. CDR3 DNA: TGTGCCAGCACCGCTTTGATGGGCACCGGGGAGCTGTTTTTT. Translation gives CASTALMGTGELFF.

The chain employs TRBV27 and TRBJ2-7, with D maybe TRBD2 (5 bases). V was shortened by 8 bases and J by 0 bases, with 14 bases between the two germline ends. This CDR3 is 14 amino acids long. Germline CDR1 reads MNHEY; CDR2 reads SMNVEV (reference sequence). The CDR3 DNA reads as TGTGCCAGCGCTTCCCGACTAAGCTCCTACGAGCAGTACTTC. It translates to CASASRLSSYEQYF.

V gene TRBV2 combines with J gene TRBJ2-3, with TRBD1 as a possible D gene (5 bases). Trimming removed 8 bases from V and 2 bases from J, with 14 bases in between. Germline CDR1 reads SNHLY; CDR2 reads FYNNEI. This CDR3 comprises 14 residues. CDR3 DNA: TGTGCCAGCGTCCCACAGGCCTCCACAGATACGCAGTATTTT. It specifies CASVPQASTDTQYF.

Points on this clonotype: Mismatch with germline at one junction end may stem from a read error. CDR3 in DNA: TGTGCCACCAGTGATTTGCTCTCCGGGCACCACTATAGCAATCAGCCCCGGCATTTT. Amino acid sequence: CATSDLLSGHHYSNQPRHF. V and J are TRBV24-1 and TRBJ1-5, with D unresolved. Germline V CDR1 and CDR2: KGHDR, SFDVKD. This CDR3 has 19 residues.

This clonotype was detected only a few times. The J gene is TRBJ2-1, the V gene TRBV29-1; D call uncertain. Trimming stripped 4 bases from V and 3 bases from J, with 16 bases between. This CDR3 comprises 15 residues. CDR1 and CDR2 (germline): SQVTM, ANQGSEA. The CDR3 nucleotides are TGCAGCGTTGTAGAAGGCGTTGCTTTCTACAATGAGCAGTTCTTC. This translates into CSVVEGVAFYNEQFF.

The genes are TRBV14 and TRBJ2-1; TRBD2 is a possible D gene (5 bases). V lost 5 bases to trimming and J lost 8 bases, with 16 bases between them. Germline values: CDR1 SGHDN, CDR2 FVKESK. The CDR3 runs 14 residues. CDR3 protein: CASSWAGLEDEQFF. The CDR3, as DNA: TGTGCCAGCAGCTGGGCGGGCCTAGAAGATGAGCAGTTCTTC.

V and J are TRBV7-9 and TRBJ2-1; 8 positions agree with TRBD2. Germline-derived CDR1 and CDR2 are SEHNR and FQNEAQ (reference sequence). The trim removed 6 bases at V and 7 bases at J, leaving 14 bases unmatched. The CDR3 has 16 amino acids. CDR3 sequence: CASRKPGGTSRNEQFF. The CDR3, as DNA: TGTGCCAGCAGAAAGCCGGGAGGGACGAGCCGGAATGAGCAGTTCTTC.

The rearrangement uses TRBV28 and TRBJ2-7; tentatively, D is TRBD1 (6 bases). CDR1 MDHEN and CDR2 SYDVKM come from the germline V gene. This CDR3 comprises 14 residues. The V end lost 7 bases, the J end lost 2 bases, and 15 bases lay between the germline ends. CDR3 loop: CASTPRDRTYEQYF. Here the CDR3 DNA reads TGTGCCAGCACCCCCCGAGACAGGACCTACGAGCAGTACTTC.

The V call is TRBV6-1, the J call TRBJ2-7; unclear D gene. Germline lookup yields CDR1 MNHNS and CDR2 SASEGT. Trimming took off 5 bases at V and 2 bases at J, with 13 bases between the two ends. This CDR3 contains 14 residues. The CDR3 DNA reads as TGTGCCAGCAGTCAAGGGTGGCCCCCCTACGAGCAGTACTTC. The encoded protein is CASSQGWPPYEQYF.

The rearrangement links TRBV20-1 to TRBJ2-3; possible D gene TRBD2, 5 bases. Germline CDR1 DFQATT, CDR2 SNEGSKA (reference sequence). The ends were cut back, 4 bases at V and 8 bases at J, with 22 bases in the middle. This CDR3 comprises 15 residues. CDR3 residues: CSANRAEAAPGTQYF. The CDR3, as DNA: TGCAGTGCTAATCGAGCTGAAGCGGCGCCGGGTACGCAGTATTTT.

This chain joins TRBV30 and TRBJ2-1, with D possibly TRBD2 on 5 matching bases. The CDR3 has 13 amino acids. Germline CDR1 and CDR2: GTSNPN and SVGIG (reference sequence). V was pared by 2 bases and J by 2 bases, with 7 bases between. The CDR3 coding sequence is TGTGCCTGGAGTCCCGGGACCTACAATGAGCAGTTCTTC. Encoded protein: CAWSPGTYNEQFF.

The count of this clonotype is one. The rearrangement uses TRBV20-1 and TRBJ2-7; D perhaps matches TRBD2 (6 bases). This CDR3 is 14 amino acids long. Trimming removed 1 base at V and 2 bases at J, with 12 bases between. CDR1 is DFQATT and CDR2 is SNEGSKA in the germline V gene (reference sequence). CDR3 residues: CSARVHSGPYEQYF. CDR3 sequence (DNA): TGCAGTGCTAGAGTGCATAGCGGCCCCTACGAGCAGTACTTC.

The rearrangement joins TRBV25-1 to TRBJ2-7, with 9 bases that match TRBD2. There are 14 residues in the CDR3. V shed 3 bases and J 2 bases; nucleotides not matched to a gene: 2. Germline V gives CDR1 MGHDK, CDR2 SYGVNS. The CDR3 DNA reads TGTGCCAGCAGTGACGTAGCGGGAGCCTACGAGCAGTACTTC. It encodes CASSDVAGAYEQYF.